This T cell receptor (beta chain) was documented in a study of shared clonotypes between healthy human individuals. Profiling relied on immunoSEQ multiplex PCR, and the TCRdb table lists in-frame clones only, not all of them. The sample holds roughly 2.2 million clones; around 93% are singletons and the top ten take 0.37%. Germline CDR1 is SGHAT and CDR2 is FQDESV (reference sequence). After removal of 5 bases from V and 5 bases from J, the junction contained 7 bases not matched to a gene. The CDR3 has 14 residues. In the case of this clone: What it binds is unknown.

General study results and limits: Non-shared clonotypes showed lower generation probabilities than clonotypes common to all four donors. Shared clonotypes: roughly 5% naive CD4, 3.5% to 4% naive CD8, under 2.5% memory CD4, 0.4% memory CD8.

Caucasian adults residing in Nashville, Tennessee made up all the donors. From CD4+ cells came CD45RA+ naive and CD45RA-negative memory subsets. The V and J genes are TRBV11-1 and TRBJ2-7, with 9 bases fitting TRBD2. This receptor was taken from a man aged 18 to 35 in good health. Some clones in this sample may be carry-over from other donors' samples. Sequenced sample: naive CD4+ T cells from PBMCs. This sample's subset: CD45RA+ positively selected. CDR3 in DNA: TGTGCCAGCAGCCCCGCGTTAGCGGGAGACGAGCAGTACTTC. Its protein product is CASSPALAGDEQYF.